One sample yielded the 6 T cell receptor beta chains listed below, sequenced in a study of T cell responses to AZD1222 COVID-19 vaccine. Sequencing used immunoSEQ multiplex PCR; TCRdb keeps in-frame clones, though not all of them. The table includes 80,000 or so clones, 65% to 85% detected once. This material consisted of peripheral blood, taken on day 0 of AZD1222 vaccination. These receptors came from an adult in good health.

The rearrangement joins TRBV19 to TRBJ1-1, with 7 bases fitting TRBD1. CDR1 LNHDA and CDR2 SQIVND come from the germline V gene (reference sequence). J gave up 0 bases and V 0 bases, and 4 bases lay outside the gene matches. The CDR3 consists of 16 residues. Written as DNA, the CDR3 is TGTGCCAGTAGTATAGATGGGGACAGCTTGAACACTGAAGCTTTCTTT. It yields the protein CASSIDGDSLNTEAFF.

The chain has TRBV5-1 and TRBJ2-5; D unresolved. Germline V CDR1 and CDR2: SGHRS, YFSETQ. The V end lost 4 bases, the J end lost 2 bases, and 15 bases lay between the germline ends. This CDR3 contains 15 residues. The CDR3 here is CASSRGGTPQETQYF. For the CDR3, the DNA is TGCGCCAGCAGCCGAGGCGGAACACCTCAAGAGACCCAGTACTTC.

Here the CDR3 reads CAGYRADTQYF. The CDR3 DNA follows: TGTGCCGGATATAGGGCAGATACGCAGTATTTT. The rearrangement joins TRBV19 to TRBJ2-3; D not resolved. Germline V gene sequence: CDR1 LNHDA, CDR2 SQIVND (reference sequence). Trimming left V 11 bases short and J 4 bases short, with 10 bases between. The CDR3 runs 11 residues.

The chain uses TRBV9 and TRBJ1-3; D is ambiguous. V lost 0 bases and J lost 1, with 11 bases in between. The CDR3 has 16 residues. The germline V gene has CDR1 SGDLS and CDR2 YYNGEE. The CDR3 DNA is TGTGCCAGCAGCGTAGCAGACTCCCCATCTGGAAACACCATATATTTT. It specifies CASSVADSPSGNTIYF.

The chain carries TRBV19 and TRBJ1-1, with D unresolved. Trimming left V 7 bases short and J 0 bases short, with 9 bases between. There are 13 residues in the CDR3. Looked up from germline, CDR1 is LNHDA and CDR2 is SQIVND (reference sequence). In nucleotides, the CDR3 is TGTGCCAGTACTTACAGCATGAACACTGAAGCTTTCTTT. Protein product: CASTYSMNTEAFF.

J is TRBJ1-1 and V is TRBV7-6, with D possibly TRBD1 on 5 matching bases. CDR1 and CDR2 from the germline V gene are SGHVS and FNYEAQ. The CDR3 consists of 13 residues. V gave up 9 bases and J gave up 1 base, with 12 bases separating them. CDR3 sequence: CASSKGQNTEAFF. The CDR3 DNA reads as TGTGCCAGTTCAAAGGGGCAGAACACTGAAGCTTTCTTT.